Listed here is a single T cell receptor (beta chain). Its antigen is not yet known. Base qualities were left out, and no much larger clone turns up one base away. The method behind the library was the immunoSEQ multiplex PCR assay. The multiplex PCR relied on a mix of 60 forward primers for TCR Vbeta segments and 13 reverse primers for TCR Jbeta segments. Amplification of the CDR3 region of rearranged TCR beta genes was performed with a multiplex PCR assay on genomic DNA. Amplified TCR beta libraries were sequenced as 87-base-pair reads on the Illumina HiSeq System. As for how the authors treated the data: Across the 500 to 750 repertoires, a later analysis counted 80 million or so unique TCR beta chains, approximately 12 million of which were shared by at least two donors. Raw reads were error-corrected and collapsed into unique sequences by a nearest-neighbor algorithm in which closely related sequences were merged to remove PCR and sequencing errors. V, D and J gene segments were assigned by aligning CDR3 sequences to IMGT reference sequences. For a sequence to be retained, at least a six-nucleotide match to both a V gene segment and a J gene segment was required. A rearrangement was called productive if the CDR3 had no stop codons and remained in frame with V and J, and every other rearrangement was called non-productive. CDR3 was defined by IMGT convention, running from the second conserved V-encoded cysteine to the conserved J-encoded phenylalanine. The earlier analysis of some 580 of the donors excluded any sequence lacking an unambiguous match to a single V gene segment. An earlier analysis of 587 of the donors classified V segments as functional when productive rearrangements were above 56.7% and as segregating when the standard deviation between donors was above 5%. A statistical classification framework was built for diagnosing cytomegalovirus status from the catalog of TCR beta chain sequences. In a later analysis, V and J genes were assigned by comparing TCR nucleotide sequences against IMGT/GENE-DB human TR gene sequences. The TCRdist pipeline was used in a later analysis to assign CDR3 sequences and most-parsimonious VDJ recombination scenarios. In a later analysis, each TCR beta chain was defined by its CDR3 amino acid sequence together with its V-gene family, and reads lacking a unique V-gene family were excluded. To address suspected cross-contamination and a sequencing artifact, a later analysis removed around 600 highly shared, low-generation-probability nucleotide sequences. In a later analysis, a clonal expansion index was calculated for each public chain from normalized within-repertoire ranks of inferred template counts. A later analysis computed generation probabilities with a VDJ recombination model fitted to out-of-frame rearrangements, and checked the results against IGoR. In a later analysis, hypergeometric tests were used to score TCR-TCR, TCR-HLA and TCR-CMV co-occurrence, with a repertoire-size bias correction applied to TCR pairs. A later analysis estimated false discovery rates by permuting HLA or CMV assignments 20 times. A later analysis grouped co-occurring TCRs with DBSCAN, adding TCRdist sequence similarity when clustering within HLA-allele-positive subsets. Repertoires with fewer than 30,000 or more than 120,000 public chains were left out of co-occurrence clustering, as were roughly five repertoires with anomalous nucleotide sharing. TCRdb stores this immuneACCESS table with in-frame sequences only. Part of the clones is absent; in the studies checked, under half of the shortfall reflects unresolved V genes, and no reason is known for the rest. That table supplies the V and J calls and clone size; D and trimming were determined from the DNA. This sample comprises about 140,000 clones, 65% to 80% of them detected only once. Jointly, the top ten make up nearly 4% of the sample.

In total, roughly 710 healthy bone marrow donors made up the cohort. All cohort members were sampled while nominally healthy, although unrecorded immune exposures were likely present. The donor tested CMV seronegative and was one of the 352 seronegative cohort members. Every donor gave a peripheral blood sample, and the peripheral blood mononuclear cells from that sample were used for TCR beta sequencing. The Qiagen DNeasy Blood Extraction Kit was used to extract genomic DNA from the blood cell samples. This entry is derived from a study of cytomegalovirus exposure and HLA in healthy donors (dated by TCRdb to about 2017). In the study overall: An earlier analysis of some 550 of the donors reported 250 to 350 Gb of sequence data and approximately 110 million unique TCR beta sequences from 150 million to 200 million T cells. Every discovery cohort repertoire had been produced on one sequencing platform. Alongside the repertoire data, information on donor age, sex, ethnicity and CMV serostatus was compiled. The number of donors typed differed by locus, with about 620-630 for A, B, C, DRB1 and DQB1, around 520 for DQA1, approximately 580 for DPA1, and around 430 for DPB1. A later analysis re-examined previously published TCR beta repertoires from 610 or so donors and added high-resolution HLA genotyping to investigate patterns of TCR occurrence. Besides the first cohort of around 700 subjects, a separate validation cohort made up of over a hundred different subjects was used. Both class I and class II loci were covered by HLA typing, at four-digit resolution. The study profiled the T cell repertoires of 500 to 800 subjects by immunosequencing and related them to cytomegalovirus serostatus. Of the roughly 400 genotyped donors, approximately 80% were placed in the genetic ancestry cluster associated with self-reported Caucasian donors. An early release covering roughly 600 HLA-typed donors comprised about 320 gigabases of sequencing data and 65 million to 100 million unique TCR sequences. To decide whether each TCR beta V gene segment behaved as functional or pseudogenic, an earlier analysis of some 540 of the donors relied on high-throughput TCR beta sequencing. To predict cytomegalovirus infection status, the study brought together high-throughput TCR immunosequencing, statistical association of individual TCRs with disease status, and machine learning. Four or five DR-DQ haplotypes were handled as single units for association and clustering, since linkage in the cohort was strong. Rather than drawing on any new phenotypic data, the later analysis identified candidate immune exposures from TCR beta sequences and the way those sequences occurred across donors. Genome-wide SNP genotypes for about 65% of the 666 donors were used in a later genetic analysis, which treated that subset as a discovery cohort. The study aimed to test whether cataloging public T cell receptors could reveal signatures of past pathogen exposure. Among about 390 genotyped donors of the cohort, an average of around 240,000 unique TCR beta nucleotide sequences were sequenced per donor, about a sixth of them non-productive.

Broader findings and caveats from the paper: Cytomegalovirus status was reported to be diagnosed by the classifier with high specificity and sensitivity in both the original and validation cohorts. A cluster of highly shared sequence variants was judged likely to represent a technical artifact of the sequencing pipeline. In a later analysis, HLA-associated TCR beta chains showed more clonal expansion and lower generation probabilities than non-associated chains that were equally common. CMV serostatus was the only immune exposure information available for the cohort. A later genetic analysis reported fewer N-insertions in productive TCRs among donors in an Asian-associated ancestry cluster than the roughly 640-donor mean. The study gave a list of 150 to 200 TCR beta chains associated with cytomegalovirus. In an earlier analysis of more than 450 of the donors, most TCR beta V segments were observed in productive rearrangements about 87% or about 30% of the time, broadly matching IMGT annotations. Sequencing depth was assumed to be roughly uniform across donors in the presence/absence analyses, though that assumption may not hold. A further reported finding was that TCR beta sequences accurately predicted the HLA-A and HLA-B alleles for most subjects in the first cohort. Across donors, most TCR sequences were observed very rarely, whereas some public TCRs were present in many individuals. Several of the top co-occurrence clusters appeared to be linked to parvovirus B19, influenza, CMV and Epstein-Barr virus, according to a later analysis. An association between a missense DCLRE1C variant and V-gene and J-gene trimming of TCR beta chains was found in a later genetic analysis and replicated in an independent cohort. Most CMV-associated TCR beta chains appeared to be HLA-restricted in a later analysis, and the HLA associations seemed to be driven largely by CMV exposure. Three of the identified cytomegalovirus-associated TCR beta chains were confirmed in vitro to be specific for cytomegalovirus antigens. The authors suggested that the approach could potentially be generalized to other disease states and immunological phenotypes. Only TCR beta chains were sequenced in this cohort, and the absence of alpha or paired-chain data limited detectable features. In a later analysis, some 18,000 TCR beta sequences were associated with specific HLA alleles at a false discovery rate of 0.05. Because HLA typing was unavailable for some donors at each locus, only the typed subset was used in association tests. Because counts were too low, approximately 18 rarely observed V segments, including chromosome 9 orphons, were excluded from the earlier analysis of several hundred of the donors. A later analysis found that TCR association rates varied across HLA loci, with DRB1 alleles showing the most associated TCRs and HLA-C alleles the fewest. Linkage disequilibrium might explain the correlated functional status among segregating V segments, but an unknown experimental factor could not be ruled out. When HLA alleles, especially DR and DQ, strongly co-occurred, attributing TCR associations to individual alleles was difficult.

The source is a male donor in good health and CMV-seronegative. Sequences were obtained from PBMCs.

Here is the DNA: TGTGCCAGCAGTCCGGACAGGGGCAATCAGCCCCAGCATTTT. It specifies CASSPDRGNQPQHF. The receptor chain draws on TRBV6-5 and TRBJ1-5; 8 bases in the middle match TRBD1. Sequences MNHEY (CDR1) and SVGAGI (CDR2) are obtained from the germline V gene. Here V drops 5 bases and J drops 2 bases, and the junction holds 2 bases not matched to any gene. From its cysteine to its phenylalanine, the CDR3 spans 14 amino acids. This entry keeps only the CDR3 DNA: 42 bases, framed from base 1.